This is a list of T cell receptor beta chains from one sample in a study of T cell responses to AZD1222 COVID-19 vaccine. Repertoires were generated with immunoSEQ multiplex PCR, while TCRdb's copy carries only in-frame clones and drops some. This repertoire shows 72,000 or so clones, roughly nine tenths found once; its top ten account for approximately 30%. The sequencing here drew on peripheral blood, taken 28 days after the second AZD1222 dose. These receptors originate from an adult who received the AZD1222 COVID-19 vaccine. Each CDR3 is given with its conserved first and last residue. D genes are given only for firm matches. Expanded clones are given a class, and other clones once, few, many or no size at all.

clone_size: -; cdr3_length: 17; v_call: TRBV5-5; d_call: TRBD2; j_call: TRBJ2-7; cdr3_nt: TGTGCCAGCAGCTCCTGGACTAGCGGGGGGAGCTCCTACGAGCAGTACTTC; cdr3_aa: CASSSWTSGGSSYEQYF
clone_size: -; cdr3_length: 13; v_call: TRBV3-1/TRBV3-2; d_call: -; j_call: TRBJ1-1; cdr3_nt: TGTGCCAGCAGCCAAACCTTAGGGACCCAAGCTTTCTTT; cdr3_aa: CASSQTLGTQAFF
clone_size: -; cdr3_length: 15; v_call: TRBV7-2; d_call: -; j_call: TRBJ1-5; cdr3_nt: TGTGCCAGCACCAATACCGGTACTAGCAATCAGCCCCAGCATTTT; cdr3_aa: CASTNTGTSNQPQHF
clone_size: -; cdr3_length: 14; v_call: TRBV5-6; d_call: TRBD2; j_call: TRBJ2-7; cdr3_nt: TGTGCCAGCAGCCGACTAGCGGGGGACTACGAGCAGTACTTC; cdr3_aa: CASSRLAGDYEQYF
clone_size: -; cdr3_length: 15; v_call: TRBV3-1/TRBV3-2; d_call: -; j_call: TRBJ1-2; cdr3_nt: TGTGCCAGCAGCCATGGCTCGCCTCGGAACTATGGCTACACCTTC; cdr3_aa: CASSHGSPRNYGYTF
clone_size: -; cdr3_length: 14; v_call: TRBV3-1/TRBV3-2; d_call: -; j_call: TRBJ2-3; cdr3_nt: TGTGCCAGCAGCCAAGAAATACCAACAGATACGCAGTATTTT; cdr3_aa: CASSQEIPTDTQYF
clone_size: once; cdr3_length: 15; v_call: TRBV27; d_call: -; j_call: TRBJ2-7; cdr3_nt: TGTGCCAGCGCGCAACAGGGAGGTCTAGGCTACGAGCAGTACTTC; cdr3_aa: CASAQQGGLGYEQYF
clone_size: -; cdr3_length: 13; v_call: TRBV19; d_call: TRBD1; j_call: TRBJ2-1; cdr3_nt: TGTGCCAGTAAATTGGGACAGAACAATGAGCAGTTCTTC; cdr3_aa: CASKLGQNNEQFF
clone_size: -; cdr3_length: 14; v_call: TRBV5-4; d_call: TRBD1; j_call: TRBJ1-2; cdr3_nt: TGTGCCAGCAGCTTGGTGGGCAGGGGGTATGGCTACACCTTC; cdr3_aa: CASSLVGRGYGYTF
clone_size: -; cdr3_length: 15; v_call: TRBV27; d_call: -; j_call: TRBJ1-6; cdr3_nt: TGTGCCAGCAGTTTAAAAGTCGGAATCGGTTCACCCCTCCACTTT; cdr3_aa: CASSLKVGIGSPLHF
clone_size: once; cdr3_length: 14; v_call: TRBV28; d_call: TRBD1; j_call: TRBJ1-3; cdr3_nt: TGTGCCAGCAGTTACCCGGACAGGGGAAACACCATATATTTT; cdr3_aa: CASSYPDRGNTIYF
clone_size: -; cdr3_length: 13; v_call: TRBV29-1; d_call: -; j_call: TRBJ1-2; cdr3_nt: TGCAGCGTCAGTCTCCGGGGGGACAATGGCTACACCTTC; cdr3_aa: CSVSLRGDNGYTF
clone_size: -; cdr3_length: 13; v_call: TRBV30; d_call: -; j_call: TRBJ1-4; cdr3_nt: TGTGCCTGGAGTCGTTCAACTAATGAAAAACTGTTTTTT; cdr3_aa: CAWSRSTNEKLFF
clone_size: once; cdr3_length: 15; v_call: TRBV6-5; d_call: TRBD1; j_call: TRBJ2-3; cdr3_nt: TGTGCCAGAGGGACAGGGGATATTTGCACAGATACGCAGTATTTT; cdr3_aa: CARGTGDICTDTQYF
clone_size: -; cdr3_length: 11; v_call: TRBV12-3/TRBV12-4; d_call: -; j_call: TRBJ2-1; cdr3_nt: TGTGCCAGCAGACAGGGCAATGAGCAGTTCTTC; cdr3_aa: CASRQGNEQFF
clone_size: -; cdr3_length: 15; v_call: TRBV11-3; d_call: -; j_call: TRBJ2-7; cdr3_nt: TGTGCCAGCAGCTCAAGACAGGTCCTGGGGGGCGAGCAGTACTTC; cdr3_aa: CASSSRQVLGGEQYF
clone_size: -; cdr3_length: 14; v_call: TRBV10-3; d_call: TRBD2; j_call: TRBJ2-3; cdr3_nt: TGTGCCATCAGTGGTGGGGGGGTTCGGGATACGCAGTATTTT; cdr3_aa: CAISGGGVRDTQYF